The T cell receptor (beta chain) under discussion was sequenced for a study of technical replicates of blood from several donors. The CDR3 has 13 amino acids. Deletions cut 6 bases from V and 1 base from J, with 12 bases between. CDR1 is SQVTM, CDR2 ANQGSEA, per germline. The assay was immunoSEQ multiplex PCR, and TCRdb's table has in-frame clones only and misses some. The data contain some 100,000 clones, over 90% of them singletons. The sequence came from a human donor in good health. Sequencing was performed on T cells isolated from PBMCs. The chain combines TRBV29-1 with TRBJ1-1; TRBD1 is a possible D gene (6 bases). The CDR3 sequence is CSVLDSTNTEAFF. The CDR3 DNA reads TGCAGCGTATTGGACAGCACGAACACTGAAGCTTTCTTT.